What follows describes a single TCR beta chain. This record belongs to a study of blood T cell repertoires in COVID-19. TCRdb's table, derived via immunoSEQ multiplex PCR, lists solely in-frame clones and lacks some. Found here are a few hundred thousand clones, around 86% of them singletons; the top ten hold roughly an eighth. Germline lookup yields CDR1 LNHDA and CDR2 SQIVND (reference sequence). The germline V and J ends were trimmed by 5 bases and 2 bases, with 13 bases remaining between them. The CDR3 contains 14 residues. The chain recombines TRBV19 with TRBJ2-7; tentatively, D is TRBD1 (5 bases). The sequencing input was peripheral blood. The TCR was taken from an elderly man with acute or convalescent COVID-19. The CDR3 sequence: CASSVQGIPYEQYF. For the CDR3, the DNA is TGTGCCAGTAGTGTCCAGGGAATCCCCTACGAGCAGTACTTC.